This T cell receptor (beta chain) stems from a study of blood T cells in healthy people across ages. Germline CDR1 LNHDA, CDR2 SQIVND (reference sequence). The V gene lost 4 bases and the J gene lost 1 base, with 15 bases spanning the gap. This CDR3 has 16 residues. Primers used in a second PCR of roughly 6 to 12 cycles were a sample-barcoded 5' primer and a J-beta primer mix. TCRdb passed the 5' RACE reads through MiXCR, listing each CDR3 protein once. Of 1.5 million to 2 million distinct CDR3 sequences in the sample, approximately 30% were seen once. Material for sequencing was blood. The receptor's source is a woman under 40 in good health. The chain links TRBV19 to TRBJ2-3; weak D call: TRBD1 (7 bases). Here the CDR3 reads CASSTAGQWGTDTQYF. In nucleotides, the CDR3 is TGTGCCAGTAGTACCGCGGGACAGTGGGGCACAGATACGCAGTATTTT.